This entry describes one T cell receptor (beta chain). Measured with immunoSEQ multiplex PCR; TCRdb has only the in-frame clones, and not every one. The table includes about 90,000 clones, 75% to 90% detected once. This specimen belongs to a study of blood T cell repertoires in COVID-19. In the study overall: The origin of the acute and convalescent COVID-19 samples was the United States, Italy and Spain. Sample material is recorded as cDNA or gDNA derived from T cells, B-cell-depleted T cells, or PBMCs.

The V and J ends lost 4 bases and 8 bases, in that order; junction bases with no gene match: 6. CDR1 and CDR2 (germline): SQVTM, ANQGSEA. This CDR3 is built from 15 residues. The V call is TRBV29-1, the J call TRBJ2-3, with 16 positions matching TRBD2. The sample was peripheral blood. The clonotype originates from an elderly man with acute or convalescent COVID-19. This chain's CDR3 is CSVAGTSGRAGTQYF. The CDR3 coding sequence is TGCAGCGTTGCTGGGACTAGCGGGAGGGCCGGTACGCAGTATTTT.